This T cell receptor beta chain was identified during a study of CD8 T cells in ankylosing spondylitis. CDR1 SGDLS and CDR2 YYNGEE come from the germline V gene. Trimming removed 4 bases from V and 3 bases from J; junction bases left unmatched: 7. CDR3 size: 16 residues. This clonotype was seen at least ten times. MiXCR was run by TCRdb on the 5' RACE reads, yielding one entry per CDR3 protein. The sample yields 25,000 to 30,000 distinct CDR3 sequences, around 5.2% seen once. The sequencing input was blood, either unsorted or a sorted T cell fraction (not recorded which). The source is a female donor with ankylosing spondylitis or in good health (not recorded which). The gene calls are TRBV9 and TRBJ2-2; TRBD2 matches 9 bases. CDR3 loop: CASSSLTSGYTGELFF. In DNA, the CDR3 is TGTGCCAGCAGCTCCCTGACTAGCGGATACACCGGGGAGCTGTTTTTT.